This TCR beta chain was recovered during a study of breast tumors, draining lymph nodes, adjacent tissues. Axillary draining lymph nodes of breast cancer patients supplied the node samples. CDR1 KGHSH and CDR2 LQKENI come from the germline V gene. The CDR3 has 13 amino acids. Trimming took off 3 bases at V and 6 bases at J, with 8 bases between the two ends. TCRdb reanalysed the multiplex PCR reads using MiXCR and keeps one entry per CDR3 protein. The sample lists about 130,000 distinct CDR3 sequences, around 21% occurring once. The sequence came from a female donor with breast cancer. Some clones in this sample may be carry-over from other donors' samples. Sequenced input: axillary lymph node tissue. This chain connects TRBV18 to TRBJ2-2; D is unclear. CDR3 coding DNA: TGTGCCAGCTCACCCTCCTTCCCCGGGGAGCTGTTTTTT. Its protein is CASSPSFPGELFF.